What follows are 28 T cell receptor beta chains derived from one specimen sequenced in a study of cytomegalovirus exposure and HLA in healthy donors. It was with 60 Vbeta and 13 Jbeta primers that the PCR ran. Data came from immunoSEQ multiplex PCR; TCRdb stores just in-frame clones and leaves some out. The profile shows about 110,000 clones, 81% of them singletons. Sequencing was done on a sample of PBMCs. The receptors stem from a man aged 30 to 45 in good health and CMV-seronegative.

This clone appeared a single time. The chain carries TRBV4-1 and TRBJ2-7; D gene uncertain. The CDR3 length is 15 residues. Per germline, CDR1 MGHRA and CDR2 YSYEKL. Trimming pared 1 base from V and 2 bases from J, leaving 12 bases between. The CDR3 loop reads CASSQGSGMTYEQYF. Written as DNA, the CDR3 is TGCGCCAGCAGCCAAGGCTCAGGAATGACCTACGAGCAGTACTTC.

The rearrangement links TRBV5-1 to TRBJ2-3; D is unclear. The V and J ends lost 4 bases and 0 bases respectively, with 6 bases between them. CDR1 is SGHRS, CDR2 YFSETQ, per germline. The CDR3 extends over 13 amino acids. CDR3: CASSLTSTDTQYF. The CDR3 region has the DNA TGCGCCAGCAGCCTAACTAGCACAGATACGCAGTATTTT.

The chain employs TRBV5-6 and TRBJ1-2, with a tentative D call TRBD1 (6 bases). This CDR3 comprises 14 residues. The V gene's germline CDR1 is SGHDT and CDR2 YYEEEE. The V gene lost 4 bases and the J gene lost 7 bases, with 17 bases spanning the gap. CDR3: CASSPLGHPSGYTF. The CDR3 coding sequence is TGTGCCAGCAGCCCCCTGGGACACCCTAGTGGCTACACCTTC.

The chain carries TRBV7-8 and TRBJ2-4; a possible D gene is TRBD2 (5 bases). Per the germline V gene, CDR1 is SGHVS and CDR2 is FQNEAQ. The CDR3 spans 13 residues. Trimming took 8 bases from V and 5 from J, leaving 13 bases between them. Written as DNA, the CDR3 is TGTGCCAGCCTCCCCCCGGAGGAAAACATTCAGTACTTC. It is translated as CASLPPEENIQYF.

As regards this clone: One junction end disagrees with the germline gene, perhaps due to a read error. This rearrangement joins TRBV7-7 to TRBJ2-5; 11 bases fit TRBD1. CDR1 SSHAT and CDR2 FNYEAQ come from the germline V gene (reference sequence). There are 14 residues in the CDR3. In DNA form, the CDR3 reads TGTGCTAGCAGCCAGGACAGGGGGCAGGAGACCCAGTACTTC. Its protein is CASSQDRGQETQYF. The full variable domain, in which reference TRBV7-7 and TRBJ2-5 provide the parts outside the CDR3, is GAGVSQSPRYKVTKRGQDVTLRCDPISSHATLYWYQQALGQGPEFLTYFNYEAQPDKSGLPSDRFSAERPEGSISTLTIQRTEQRDSAMYRCASSQDRGQETQYFGPGTRLLVL.

The chain couples TRBV29-1 to TRBJ2-7, with D unresolved. Germline CDR1 is SQVTM and CDR2 is ANQGSEA. The CDR3 totals 11 residues. Trimming cost V 6 bases and J 5 bases, with 11 bases left between them. This chain's CDR3 is CSVATSHEQYF. The CDR3 DNA reads TGCAGCGTCGCCACTTCCCACGAGCAGTACTTC.

In its sample, this clone was seen once. J is TRBJ1-5 and V is TRBV27; D possibly corresponds to TRBD1 (5 bases). The ends were cut back, 5 bases at V and 0 bases at J, with 11 bases in the middle. The CDR3 sequence is 15 residues long. Germline loops: CDR1 MNHEY, CDR2 SMNVEV (reference sequence). The CDR3 coding sequence is TGTGCCAGCAGTCCGATGACAGCTAGCAATCAGCCCCAGCATTTT. Its protein is CASSPMTASNQPQHF.

The rearrangement links TRBV30 to TRBJ2-3, with D tentatively TRBD2 (6 bases). The CDR3 runs 14 residues. Trimming pared 0 bases from V and 7 bases from J, leaving 14 bases between. Germline CDR1 is GTSNPN and CDR2 is SVGIG (reference sequence). CDR3 bases: TGTGCCTGGAGTGTATTGGCGGGATTAAATACGCAGTATTTT. Translation: CAWSVLAGLNTQYF. The whole variable domain, filled in from reference TRBV30 and TRBJ2-3, reads SQTIHQWPATLVQPVGSPLSLECTVEGTSNPNLYWYRQAAGRGLQLLFYSVGIGQISSEVPQNLSASRPQDRQFILSSKKLLLSDSGFYLCAWSVLAGLNTQYFGPGTRLTVL.

The V and J genes are TRBV7-2 and TRBJ2-3; D gene ambiguous. V lost 5 bases, J lost 0 bases, and 15 bases lay in between. The CDR3 loop spans 16 amino acids. CDR1 is SGHTA and CDR2 is FQGNSA in the germline V gene. CDR3: CASSAQLISSTDTQYF. Here the CDR3 DNA reads TGTGCCAGCAGCGCCCAACTGATTTCTAGCACAGATACGCAGTATTTT.

The V gene is TRBV5-1, the J gene TRBJ1-4, with D possibly TRBD1 on 6 matching bases. Per germline, CDR1 SGHRS and CDR2 YFSETQ. The V end lost 4 bases, the J end lost 6 bases, and 10 bases lay between the germline ends. The CDR3 has 13 amino acids. As DNA, the CDR3 is TGCGCCAGCAGCATGGACAGACATGAAAAACTGTTTTTT. The encoded protein is CASSMDRHEKLFF.

The rearrangement uses TRBV13 and TRBJ1-1; 12 positions match TRBD1. The CDR3 is 15 residues long. With V trimmed by 5 bases and J by 11 bases, 12 bases remained unmatched. Germline V lookup: CDR1 PRHDT, CDR2 FYEKMQ (reference sequence). CDR3 sequence (DNA): TGTGCCAGCAGCCTACGGCGGGACAGGGGGCCGATCGCTTTCTTT. This codes for CASSLRRDRGPIAFF.

The genes are TRBV6-5 and TRBJ1-2, with no clear D. Germline V gives CDR1 MNHEY, CDR2 SVGAGI. The CDR3 spans 15 residues. The V gene lost 2 bases and the J gene lost 1 base, with 11 bases spanning the gap. CDR3 loop: CASSYGTAGNYGYTF. In DNA, the CDR3 is TGTGCCAGCAGTTACGGTACAGCGGGTAACTATGGCTACACCTTC.

V is TRBV19 and J is TRBJ1-2, with a possible D match to TRBD1 (5 bases). CDR3 length equals 13 residues. The germline gives CDR1 LNHDA, CDR2 SQIVND (reference sequence). Trimming cost V 3 bases and J 7 bases, with 12 bases left between them. The CDR3 sequence: CASSIWQGRGYTF. The CDR3 bases are TGTGCCAGTAGTATCTGGCAGGGCCGTGGCTACACCTTC.

In this sample, this clone turned up a few times. J is TRBJ2-3 and V is TRBV4-2; 12 positions agree with TRBD2. CDR3 size: 17 residues. Germline CDR1 and CDR2: LGHNA and YNFKEQ. Trimming took 1 base from V and 4 from J; bases not matched to a gene: 6. Written as DNA, the CDR3 is TGTGCCAGCAGCCAAGCCTGGGGGACTAGCGGGTCAGATACGCAGTATTTT. Translated: CASSQAWGTSGSDTQYF.

The table lists this clone with a count of one. The chain uses TRBV5-1 and TRBJ2-3; 7 bases are a match to TRBD1. The CDR3 contains 13 residues. The trim removed 7 bases at V and 2 bases at J, leaving 4 bases unmatched. The germline gives CDR1 SGHRS, CDR2 YFSETQ. In nucleotides, the CDR3 is TGCGCCAGCTCGGGACAGAACACAGATACGCAGTATTTT. Its protein is CASSGQNTDTQYF.

The chain joins TRBV25-1 to TRBJ2-1, with TRBD2 identical over 9 bases. Per germline, CDR1 MGHDK and CDR2 SYGVNS. The V segment lost 5 bases and the J segment 6 bases; nucleotides outside the gene matches: 14. There are 17 residues in the CDR3. The CDR3 is CASSRLGISGRFNEQFF. DNA of the CDR3: TGTGCCAGCAGTCGATTAGGGATCAGCGGGAGGTTCAATGAGCAGTTCTTC.

This chain joins TRBV23-1 and TRBJ2-1; maybe TRBD2 (5 bases). TRBV23-1 is an ORF, with its function uncertain. V lost 4 bases and J 3 bases, leaving 10 bases between the germline ends. The CDR3 covers 14 residues. DNA for the CDR3: TGCGCCAGCAGTCGGACGGGAAACTACAATGAGCAGTTCTTC. Translated: CASSRTGNYNEQFF.

The chain uses TRBV6-4 and TRBJ2-6, with D maybe TRBD1 (6 bases). Trimming pared 0 bases from V and 2 bases from J, leaving 8 bases between. The CDR3 loop spans 16 amino acids. Per the germline V gene, CDR1 is MRHNA and CDR2 is SNTAGT. The CDR3 region is CASSDSNRAGANVLTF. The CDR3 DNA sequence: TGTGCCAGCAGTGACTCGAACAGGGCTGGGGCCAACGTCCTGACTTTC.

V usage is TRBV27 and J usage is TRBJ2-7; no clear D. The CDR3 sequence is 13 residues long. Germline CDR1 and CDR2: MNHEY and SMNVEV (reference sequence). Trimming removed 3 bases at V and 0 bases at J, with 6 bases between. The CDR3 loop is CASSFSSSYEQYF. The CDR3 DNA sequence: TGTGCCAGCAGTTTCTCTAGCTCCTACGAGCAGTACTTC.

In its sample, this clone was seen a few times. The rearrangement links TRBV6-1 to TRBJ2-1, with TRBD1 identical over 7 bases. Germline V lookup: CDR1 MNHNS, CDR2 SASEGT. The CDR3 spans 15 residues. The ends lost 1 base at V and 3 bases at J; junction bases unmatched: 3. CDR3 loop: CASSEEGQDYNEQFF. The CDR3 DNA is TGTGCCAGCAGTGAAGAAGGACAGGACTACAATGAGCAGTTCTTC.

J is TRBJ2-1 and V is TRBV18; TRBD2 matches at 13 bases. The V gene end was trimmed by 6 bases and the J gene end by 10 bases; junction bases not matched to a gene: 9. This CDR3 comprises 15 residues. CDR1 and CDR2 from the germline V gene are KGHSH and LQKENI. The DNA for the CDR3 is TGTGCCAGCTCCCGAGGACTAGCGGGAGCCCAGGAGCAGTTCTTC. This translates into CASSRGLAGAQEQFF. Full variable domain (outside the CDR3, taken from reference TRBV18 and TRBJ2-1): NAGVMQNPRHLVRRRGQEARLRCSPMKGHSHVYWYRQLPEEGLKFMVYLQKENIIDESGMPKERFSAEFPKEGPSILRIQQVVRGDSAAYFCASSRGLAGAQEQFFGPGTRLTVL.

This sequence joins TRBV6-5 and TRBJ2-7; a weak D match, TRBD1 (5 bases). This CDR3 comprises 15 residues. Per the germline V gene, CDR1 is MNHEY and CDR2 is SVGAGI. Trimming shortened V by 0 bases and J by 0 bases, and 9 bases separated the two germline ends. The CDR3: CASSYSDNPSYEQYF. The DNA for the CDR3 is TGTGCCAGCAGTTACTCGGACAACCCCTCCTACGAGCAGTACTTC.

V usage is TRBV29-1 and J usage is TRBJ2-1; a weak D match, TRBD1 (6 bases). The germline V gene has CDR1 SQVTM and CDR2 ANQGSEA. This CDR3 is 16 amino acids long. V was clipped by 6 bases and J by 0 bases, with 18 bases between them. The CDR3 sequence: CSVGARTQSSYNEQFF. The CDR3 DNA sequence: TGCAGCGTGGGGGCCCGGACCCAGAGCTCCTACAATGAGCAGTTCTTC.

J is TRBJ2-5 and V is TRBV7-6; possible D gene TRBD1, 6 bases. CDR1 and CDR2 (germline): SGHVS, FNYEAQ. V lost 1 base to trimming and J lost 8 bases, with 11 bases between them. The CDR3 has 13 amino acids. The CDR3 region is CASSLGAGATQYF. In DNA form, the CDR3 reads TGTGCCAGCAGCTTAGGGGCAGGGGCTACCCAGTACTTC.

The chain joins TRBV30 to TRBJ2-5, with D perhaps matching TRBD2 (6 bases). V lost 8 bases and J 2 bases, leaving 18 bases between the germline ends. Germline V CDR1 and CDR2: GTSNPN, SVGIG (reference sequence). The CDR3 is made up of 14 amino acids. The CDR3 region has the DNA TGTGCCGGAGGGGCTGGGGGTAAACAAGAGACCCAGTACTTC. Protein product: CAGGAGGKQETQYF.

This clone was seen only a few times. The J gene is TRBJ2-2, the V gene TRBV6-5; D is possibly TRBD2 (6 bases). The V gene's germline CDR1 is MNHEY and CDR2 SVGAGI. Between the trimmed V and J ends, which lost 10 bases and 7 bases, there was a span of 22 bases. The CDR3 has 15 residues. The CDR3 loop reads CATSLWREVIGELFF. CDR3 in DNA: TGTGCCACCTCGCTTTGGAGGGAGGTGATCGGGGAGCTGTTTTTT.

This chain connects TRBV5-4 to TRBJ2-7; 11 nucleotides agree with TRBD2. Germline V gene lookup returns CDR1 SGHNT and CDR2 YYREEE (reference sequence). V lost 5 bases, J lost 3 bases, and 7 bases stayed unmatched. The CDR3 is 15 residues long. The DNA for the CDR3 is TGTGCCAGCAGATCCGGGACTAGCGGTTTCTACGAGCAGTACTTC. Translation gives CASRSGTSGFYEQYF.

The chain is built from TRBV28 and TRBJ2-7; maybe TRBD1 (6 bases). The CDR3 has 14 amino acids. V was cut by 2 bases and J by 6 bases, with 14 bases left in between. CDR1 is MDHEN, CDR2 SYDVKM, per germline. The CDR3 reads CASSLRGRPTEQYF. In DNA, the CDR3 is TGTGCCAGCAGTTTAAGGGGGAGACCCACCGAGCAGTACTTC.